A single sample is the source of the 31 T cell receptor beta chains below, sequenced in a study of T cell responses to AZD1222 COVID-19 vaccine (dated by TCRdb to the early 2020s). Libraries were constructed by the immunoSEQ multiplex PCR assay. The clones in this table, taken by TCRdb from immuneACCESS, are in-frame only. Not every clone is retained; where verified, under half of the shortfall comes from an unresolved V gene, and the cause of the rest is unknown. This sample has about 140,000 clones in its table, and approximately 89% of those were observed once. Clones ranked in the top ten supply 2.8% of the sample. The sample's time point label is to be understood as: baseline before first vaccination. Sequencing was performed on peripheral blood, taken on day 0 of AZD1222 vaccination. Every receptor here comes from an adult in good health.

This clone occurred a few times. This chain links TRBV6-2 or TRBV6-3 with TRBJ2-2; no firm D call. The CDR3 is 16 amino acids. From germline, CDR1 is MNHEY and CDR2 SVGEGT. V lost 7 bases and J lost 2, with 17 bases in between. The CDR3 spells CASTYSSDLNTGELFF. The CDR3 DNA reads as TGTGCCAGCACTTATTCCTCAGACTTAAACACCGGGGAGCTGTTTTTT.

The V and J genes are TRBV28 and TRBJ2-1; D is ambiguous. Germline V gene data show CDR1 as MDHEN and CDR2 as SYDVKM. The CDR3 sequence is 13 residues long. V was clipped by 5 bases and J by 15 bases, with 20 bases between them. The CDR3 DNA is TGTGCCAGCAGTGACCCCCCCGGCTCGGTAAGGTTCTTC. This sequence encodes CASSDPPGSVRFF.

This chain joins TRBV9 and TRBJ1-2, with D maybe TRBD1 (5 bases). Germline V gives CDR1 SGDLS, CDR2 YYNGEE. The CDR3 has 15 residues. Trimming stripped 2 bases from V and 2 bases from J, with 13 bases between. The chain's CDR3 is CASSVLGDSNYGYTF. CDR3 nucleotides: TGTGCCAGCAGCGTTTTGGGAGACAGCAACTATGGCTACACCTTC. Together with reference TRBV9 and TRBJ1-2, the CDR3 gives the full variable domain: DSGVTQTPKHLITATGQRVTLRCSPRSGDLSVYWYQQSLDQGLQFLIQYYNGEERAKGNILERFSAQQFPDLHSELNLSSLELGDSALYFCASSVLGDSNYGYTFGSGTRLTVV.

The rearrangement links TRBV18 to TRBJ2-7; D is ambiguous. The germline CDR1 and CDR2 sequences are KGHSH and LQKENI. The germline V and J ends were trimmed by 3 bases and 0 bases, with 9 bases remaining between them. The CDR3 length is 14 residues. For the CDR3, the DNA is TGTGCCAGCTCACCGGTACCTTCCTCCTACGAGCAGTACTTC. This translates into CASSPVPSSYEQYF.

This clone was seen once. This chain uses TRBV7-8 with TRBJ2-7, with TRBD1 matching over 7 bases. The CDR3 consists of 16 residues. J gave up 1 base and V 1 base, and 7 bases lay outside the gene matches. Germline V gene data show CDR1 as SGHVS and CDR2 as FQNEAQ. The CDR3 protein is CASSLVRLQGSYEQYF. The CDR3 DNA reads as TGTGCCAGCAGCTTAGTCCGCTTACAGGGGTCCTACGAGCAGTACTTC.

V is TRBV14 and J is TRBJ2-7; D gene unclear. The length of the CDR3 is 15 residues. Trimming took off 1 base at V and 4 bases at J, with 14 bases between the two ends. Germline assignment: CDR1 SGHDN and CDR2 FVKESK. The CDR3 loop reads CASSQVWGRPYEQYF. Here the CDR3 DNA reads TGTGCCAGCAGCCAAGTCTGGGGTCGGCCATACGAGCAGTACTTC.

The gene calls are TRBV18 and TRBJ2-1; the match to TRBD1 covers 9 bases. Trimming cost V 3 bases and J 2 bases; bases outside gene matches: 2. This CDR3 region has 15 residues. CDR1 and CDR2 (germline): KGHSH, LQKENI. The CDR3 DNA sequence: TGTGCCAGCTCACCTAGGACAGGGGCCTACAATGAGCAGTTCTTC. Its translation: CASSPRTGAYNEQFF.

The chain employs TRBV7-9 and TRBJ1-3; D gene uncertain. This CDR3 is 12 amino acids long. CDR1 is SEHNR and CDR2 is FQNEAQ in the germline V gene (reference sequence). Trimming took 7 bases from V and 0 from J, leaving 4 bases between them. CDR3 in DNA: TGTGCCAGCACCAACTCTGGAAACACCATATATTTT. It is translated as CASTNSGNTIYF. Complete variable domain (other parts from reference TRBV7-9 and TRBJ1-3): DTGVSQNPRHKITKRGQNVTFRCDPISEHNRLYWYRQTLGQGPEFLTYFQNEAQLEKSRLLSDRFSAERPKGSFSTLEIQRTEQGDSAMYLCASTNSGNTIYFGEGSWLTVV.

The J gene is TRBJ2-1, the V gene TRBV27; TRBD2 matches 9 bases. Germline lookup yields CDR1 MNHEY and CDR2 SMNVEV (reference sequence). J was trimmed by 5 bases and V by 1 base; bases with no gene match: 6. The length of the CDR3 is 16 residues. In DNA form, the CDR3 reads TGTGCCAGCAGTTTATGGGCGGGAGGGCGCCACAATGAGCAGTTCTTC. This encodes CASSLWAGGRHNEQFF.

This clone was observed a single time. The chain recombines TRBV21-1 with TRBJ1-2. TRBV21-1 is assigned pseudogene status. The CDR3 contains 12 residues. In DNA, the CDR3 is TGTGCCAGCGCGGATATGCCATCTGGCTACACCTTC. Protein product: CASADMPSGYTF.

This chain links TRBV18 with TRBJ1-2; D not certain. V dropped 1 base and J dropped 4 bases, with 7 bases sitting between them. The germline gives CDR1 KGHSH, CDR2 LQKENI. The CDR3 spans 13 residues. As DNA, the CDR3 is TGTGCCAGCTCACCACAGGCCACCTATGGCTACACCTTC. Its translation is CASSPQATYGYTF.

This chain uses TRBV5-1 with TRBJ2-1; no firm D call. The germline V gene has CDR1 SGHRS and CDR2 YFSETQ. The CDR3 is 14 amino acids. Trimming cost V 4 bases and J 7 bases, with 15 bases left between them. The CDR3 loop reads CASSTNGPRNEQFF. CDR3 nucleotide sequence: TGCGCCAGCAGCACGAATGGGCCACGGAATGAGCAGTTCTTC.

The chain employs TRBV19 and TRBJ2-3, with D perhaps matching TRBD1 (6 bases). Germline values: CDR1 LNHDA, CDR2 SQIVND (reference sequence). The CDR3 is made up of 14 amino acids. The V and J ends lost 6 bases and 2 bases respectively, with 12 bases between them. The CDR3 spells CASRRGGYTDTQYF. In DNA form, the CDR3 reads TGTGCCAGTAGGAGAGGGGGATACACAGATACGCAGTATTTT.

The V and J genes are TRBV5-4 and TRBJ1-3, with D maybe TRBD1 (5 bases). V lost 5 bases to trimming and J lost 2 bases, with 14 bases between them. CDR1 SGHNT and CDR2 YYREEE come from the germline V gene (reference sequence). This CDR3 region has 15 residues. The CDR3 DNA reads TGTGCCAGCAGTGCCCAGGGAGCCACTGGAAACACCATATATTTT. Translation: CASSAQGATGNTIYF.

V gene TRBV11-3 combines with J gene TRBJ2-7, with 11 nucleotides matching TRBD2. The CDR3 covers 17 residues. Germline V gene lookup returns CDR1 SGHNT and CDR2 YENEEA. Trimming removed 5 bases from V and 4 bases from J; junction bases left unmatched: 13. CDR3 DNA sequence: TGTGCCAGCAGCCCCGGGACTAGCGGTGTTTTTCAGTACGAGCAGTACTTC. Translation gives CASSPGTSGVFQYEQYF.

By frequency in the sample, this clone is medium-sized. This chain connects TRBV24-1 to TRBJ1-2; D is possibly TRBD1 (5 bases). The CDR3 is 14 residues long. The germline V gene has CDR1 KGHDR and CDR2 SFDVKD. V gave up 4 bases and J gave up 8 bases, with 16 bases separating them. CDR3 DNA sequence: TGTGCCACCAGTGAGGCTAATCAGGGTTGGGGCTACACCTTC. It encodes CATSEANQGWGYTF.

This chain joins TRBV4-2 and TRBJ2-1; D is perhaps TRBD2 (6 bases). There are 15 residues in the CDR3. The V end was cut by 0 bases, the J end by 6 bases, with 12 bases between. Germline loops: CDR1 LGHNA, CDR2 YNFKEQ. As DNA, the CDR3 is TGTGCCAGCAGCCAAGATTCCCGGAGGGGCAATGAGCAGTTCTTC. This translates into CASSQDSRRGNEQFF.

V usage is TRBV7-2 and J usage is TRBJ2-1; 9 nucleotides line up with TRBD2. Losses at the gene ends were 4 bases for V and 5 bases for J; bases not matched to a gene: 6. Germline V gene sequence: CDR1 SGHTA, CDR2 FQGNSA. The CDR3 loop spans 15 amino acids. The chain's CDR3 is CASSSPAGGHNEQFF. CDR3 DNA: TGTGCCAGCAGCTCCCCTGCGGGGGGGCACAATGAGCAGTTCTTC.

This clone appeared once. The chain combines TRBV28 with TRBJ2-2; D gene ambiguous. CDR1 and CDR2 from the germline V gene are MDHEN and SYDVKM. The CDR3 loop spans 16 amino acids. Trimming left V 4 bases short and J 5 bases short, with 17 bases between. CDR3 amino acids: CASSSPNRAHTGELFF. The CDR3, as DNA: TGTGCCAGCAGTTCCCCAAACCGAGCCCATACCGGGGAGCTGTTTTTT.

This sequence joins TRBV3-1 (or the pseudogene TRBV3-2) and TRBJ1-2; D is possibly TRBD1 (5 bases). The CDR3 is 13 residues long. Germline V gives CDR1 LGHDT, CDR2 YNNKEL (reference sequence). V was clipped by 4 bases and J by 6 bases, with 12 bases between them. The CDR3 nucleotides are TGTGCCAGCAGCCGCACACGGGGCCATGGCTACACCTTC. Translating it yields CASSRTRGHGYTF.

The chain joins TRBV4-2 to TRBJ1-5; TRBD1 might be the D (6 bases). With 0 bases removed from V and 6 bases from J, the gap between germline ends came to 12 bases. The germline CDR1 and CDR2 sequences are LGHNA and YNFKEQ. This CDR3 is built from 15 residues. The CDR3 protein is CASSQDGGEIQPQHF. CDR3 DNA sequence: TGTGCCAGCAGCCAAGATGGGGGCGAAATTCAGCCCCAGCATTTT.

The CDR3 region has the DNA TGTGCCAGCAGCGTAACCCGGAACCCGGAGGGTACGCAGTATTTT. Translating gives CASSVTRNPEGTQYF. This chain links TRBV9 with TRBJ2-3, with D possibly being TRBD2 (6 bases). The CDR3 contains 15 residues. Germline V gene lookup returns CDR1 SGDLS and CDR2 YYNGEE. Trimming removed 1 base from V and 8 bases from J, with 17 bases in between.

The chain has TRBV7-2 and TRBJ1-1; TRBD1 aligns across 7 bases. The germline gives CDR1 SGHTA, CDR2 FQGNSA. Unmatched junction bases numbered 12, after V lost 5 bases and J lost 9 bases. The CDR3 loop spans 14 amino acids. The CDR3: CASSDGTANRKAFF. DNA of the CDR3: TGTGCCAGCAGCGACGGGACAGCCAATAGAAAAGCTTTCTTT.

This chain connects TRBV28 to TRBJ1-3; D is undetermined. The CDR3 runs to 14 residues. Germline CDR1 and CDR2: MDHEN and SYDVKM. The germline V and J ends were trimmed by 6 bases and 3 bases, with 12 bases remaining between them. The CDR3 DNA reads TGTGCCAGCAGCCCCATTGTGGTTGGAAACACCATATATTTT. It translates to CASSPIVVGNTIYF.

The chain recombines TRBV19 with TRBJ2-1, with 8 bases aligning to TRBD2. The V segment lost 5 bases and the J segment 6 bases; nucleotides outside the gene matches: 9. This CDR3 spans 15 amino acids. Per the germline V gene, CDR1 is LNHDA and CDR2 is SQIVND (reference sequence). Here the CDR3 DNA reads TGTGCCAGTAGTCCAGGGACTAGTACTCGCAATGAGCAGTTCTTC. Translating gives CASSPGTSTRNEQFF.

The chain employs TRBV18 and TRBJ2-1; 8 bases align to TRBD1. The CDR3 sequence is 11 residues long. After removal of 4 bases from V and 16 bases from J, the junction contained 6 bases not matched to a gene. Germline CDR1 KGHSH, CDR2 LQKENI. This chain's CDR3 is CASSHDRGAFF. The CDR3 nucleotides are TGTGCCAGCTCACACGACAGGGGCGCATTCTTC.

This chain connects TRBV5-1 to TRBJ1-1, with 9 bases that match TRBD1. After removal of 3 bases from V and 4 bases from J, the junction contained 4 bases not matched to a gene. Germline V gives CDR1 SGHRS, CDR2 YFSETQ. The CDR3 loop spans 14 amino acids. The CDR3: CASSSRTGATEAFF. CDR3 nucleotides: TGCGCCAGCAGCTCTAGGACAGGGGCCACTGAAGCTTTCTTT.

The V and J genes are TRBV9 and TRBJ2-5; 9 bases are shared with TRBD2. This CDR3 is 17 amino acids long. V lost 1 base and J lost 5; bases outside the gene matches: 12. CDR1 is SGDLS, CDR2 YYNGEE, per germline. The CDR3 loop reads CASSVSASGRTWETQYF. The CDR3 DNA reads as TGTGCCAGCAGCGTATCAGCCAGCGGGAGGACCTGGGAGACCCAGTACTTC.

CDR3 residues: CASSIKGETQYF. CDR3 nucleotides: TGTGCCAGTAGTATAAAAGGGGAGACCCAGTACTTC. The genes are TRBV19 and TRBJ2-5; unclear D gene. The CDR3 runs to 12 residues. Trimming took off 2 bases at V and 5 bases at J, with 6 bases between the two ends. Germline CDR1 is LNHDA and CDR2 is SQIVND (reference sequence). Complete variable domain (other parts from reference TRBV19 and TRBJ2-5): DGGITQSPKYLFRKEGQNVTLSCEQNLNHDAMYWYRQDPGQGLRLIYYSQIVNDFQKGDIAEGYSVSREKKESFPLTVTSAQKNPTAFYLCASSIKGETQYFGPGTRLLVL.

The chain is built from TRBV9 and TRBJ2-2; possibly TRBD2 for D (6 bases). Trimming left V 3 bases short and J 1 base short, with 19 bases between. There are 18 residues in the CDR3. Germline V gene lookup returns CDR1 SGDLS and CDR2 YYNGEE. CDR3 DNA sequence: TGTGCCAGCAGCGGGGTTAGCGGAAACGTTTTGAACACCGGGGAGCTGTTTTTT. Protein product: CASSGVSGNVLNTGELFF.

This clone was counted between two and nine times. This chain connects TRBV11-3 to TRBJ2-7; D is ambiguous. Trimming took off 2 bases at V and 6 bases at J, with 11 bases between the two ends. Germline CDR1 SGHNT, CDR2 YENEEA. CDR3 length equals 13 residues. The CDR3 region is CASSLRYPSEQYF. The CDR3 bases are TGTGCCAGCAGCTTACGGTACCCATCCGAGCAGTACTTC.